This is a list of T cell receptor beta chains from one sample in a study of shared clonotypes between healthy human individuals. Measured with immunoSEQ multiplex PCR; TCRdb has only the in-frame clones, and not every one. The sample lists 1.6 million or so clones, over 95% seen once, with 0.95% to 1.5% in the top ten. The sample taken for sequencing was naive CD4+ T cells sorted from blood. All receptors derive from a man younger than 40 in good health. CDR3s include the opening cysteine and the closing phenylalanine or tryptophan. A D gene is named only where the DNA matches it firmly. Rows give clone size only sometimes, using once, few, many, or a class for an expanded clone.

d_gene: TRBD1
j_gene: TRBJ1-1
v_gene: TRBV9
abundance: NA
CDR3aa: CASSVVGTGKNTEAFF
CDR3nt: TGTGCCAGCAGCGTAGTCGGGACAGGGAAGAACACTGAAGCTTTCTTT

d_gene: NA
j_gene: TRBJ2-5
v_gene: TRBV6-6
abundance: NA
CDR3aa: CASSLQETQYF
CDR3nt: TGTGCCAGCAGTTTACAAGAGACCCAGTACTTC

d_gene: NA
j_gene: TRBJ1-1
v_gene: TRBV28
abundance: NA
CDR3aa: CASSLIQGHTEAFF
CDR3nt: TGTGCCAGCAGTTTAATACAGGGACACACTGAAGCTTTCTTT

d_gene: NA
j_gene: TRBJ2-7
v_gene: TRBV11-3
abundance: NA
CDR3aa: CASSLDSGSSYEQYF
CDR3nt: TGTGCCAGCAGCTTAGACTCGGGTTCCTCCTACGAGCAGTACTTC

d_gene: TRBD1
j_gene: TRBJ2-4
v_gene: TRBV28
abundance: NA
CDR3aa: CASELLGTGKNIQYF
CDR3nt: TGTGCCAGCGAACTGCTGGGGACAGGAAAAAACATTCAGTACTTC

d_gene: TRBD2
j_gene: TRBJ2-7
v_gene: TRBV28
abundance: NA
CDR3aa: CASFSGSGSYEQYF
CDR3nt: TGTGCCAGCTTTAGCGGGAGTGGGTCCTACGAGCAGTACTTC

d_gene: TRBD1
j_gene: TRBJ1-3
v_gene: TRBV5-1
abundance: NA
CDR3aa: CASSLGQGGDTIYF
CDR3nt: TGCGCCAGCAGCTTGGGACAGGGCGGGGACACCATATATTTT

d_gene: NA
j_gene: TRBJ2-3
v_gene: TRBV6-4
abundance: NA
CDR3aa: CASSESYGTDTQYF
CDR3nt: TGTGCCAGCAGTGAATCATATGGGACAGATACGCAGTATTTT

d_gene: TRBD2
j_gene: TRBJ2-1
v_gene: TRBV15
abundance: NA
CDR3aa: CATGEGNYNEQFF
CDR3nt: TGTGCCACCGGGGAGGGAAACTACAATGAGCAGTTCTTC

d_gene: NA
j_gene: TRBJ1-3
v_gene: TRBV5-4
abundance: NA
CDR3aa: CASSLDGRAGNTIYF
CDR3nt: TGTGCCAGCAGCTTGGACGGAAGAGCTGGAAACACCATATATTTT

d_gene: TRBD2
j_gene: TRBJ2-7
v_gene: TRBV7-9
abundance: NA
CDR3aa: CASSPSGDPYEQYF
CDR3nt: TGTGCCAGCAGCCCTAGCGGGGACCCCTACGAGCAGTACTTC

d_gene: TRBD1
j_gene: TRBJ1-5
v_gene: TRBV25-1
abundance: NA
CDR3aa: CASRGTGPSQPQHF
CDR3nt: TGTGCCAGCAGGGGGACAGGGCCCAGTCAGCCCCAGCATTTT

d_gene: NA
j_gene: TRBJ1-2
v_gene: TRBV5-1
abundance: NA
CDR3aa: CASSSLGVDYGYTF
CDR3nt: TGCGCCAGCAGCTCCTTGGGGGTGGACTATGGCTACACCTTC

d_gene: NA
j_gene: TRBJ2-1
v_gene: TRBV5-1
abundance: NA
CDR3aa: CASRRADSYNEQFF
CDR3nt: TGCGCCAGCAGGAGGGCAGACTCCTACAATGAGCAGTTCTTC

d_gene: TRBD2
j_gene: TRBJ2-7
v_gene: TRBV27
abundance: NA
CDR3aa: CASSLGGRPHEQYF
CDR3nt: TGTGCCAGCAGTTTAGGCGGGAGGCCACACGAGCAGTACTTC

d_gene: NA
j_gene: TRBJ1-1
v_gene: TRBV6-5
abundance: NA
CDR3aa: CASSYSTTMNTEAFF
CDR3nt: TGTGCCAGCAGTTACTCGACGACGATGAACACTGAAGCTTTCTTT

d_gene: NA
j_gene: TRBJ2-6
v_gene: TRBV12-2
abundance: NA
CDR3aa: CASRFLAGANVLTF
CDR3nt: TGTGCAAGTCGCTTCTTGGCTGGGGCCAACGTCCTGACTTTC

d_gene: TRBD1
j_gene: TRBJ2-3
v_gene: TRBV7-9
abundance: once
CDR3aa: CASSRGLAGGTDTQYF
CDR3nt: TGTGCCAGCAGCAGGGGGCTGGCAGGGGGAACAGATACGCAGTATTTT

d_gene: NA
j_gene: TRBJ1-3
v_gene: TRBV4-1
abundance: NA
CDR3aa: CASSQEGSSGNTIYF
CDR3nt: TGCGCCAGCAGCCAAGAAGGGAGCTCTGGAAACACCATATATTTT

d_gene: NA
j_gene: TRBJ2-7
v_gene: TRBV7-7
abundance: NA
CDR3aa: CASSLQGFSGDQTEQYF
CDR3nt: TGTGCTAGCAGCTTACAAGGGTTTAGCGGAGACCAAACCGAGCAGTACTTC

d_gene: NA
j_gene: TRBJ2-3
v_gene: TRBV28
abundance: NA
CDR3aa: CAGGGLTDTQYF
CDR3nt: TGTGCCGGAGGAGGTCTCACAGATACGCAGTATTTT

d_gene: NA
j_gene: TRBJ1-1
v_gene: TRBV6-5
abundance: NA
CDR3aa: CASSWTANMNTEAFF
CDR3nt: TGTGCCAGCAGCTGGACAGCTAATATGAACACTGAAGCTTTCTTT

d_gene: NA
j_gene: TRBJ1-2
v_gene: TRBV15
abundance: NA
CDR3aa: CATSSDRNYGYTF
CDR3nt: TGTGCCACCAGCTCCGACCGGAACTATGGCTACACCTTC

d_gene: TRBD1
j_gene: TRBJ2-2
v_gene: TRBV5-1
abundance: NA
CDR3aa: CASSRTRTGANTGELFF
CDR3nt: TGCGCCAGCAGCAGGACTAGGACAGGGGCCAACACCGGGGAGCTGTTTTTT

d_gene: NA
j_gene: TRBJ2-2
v_gene: TRBV7-2
abundance: NA
CDR3aa: CASSSIPAGFGELFF
CDR3nt: TGTGCCAGCAGCTCCATTCCAGCAGGGTTCGGGGAGCTGTTTTTT